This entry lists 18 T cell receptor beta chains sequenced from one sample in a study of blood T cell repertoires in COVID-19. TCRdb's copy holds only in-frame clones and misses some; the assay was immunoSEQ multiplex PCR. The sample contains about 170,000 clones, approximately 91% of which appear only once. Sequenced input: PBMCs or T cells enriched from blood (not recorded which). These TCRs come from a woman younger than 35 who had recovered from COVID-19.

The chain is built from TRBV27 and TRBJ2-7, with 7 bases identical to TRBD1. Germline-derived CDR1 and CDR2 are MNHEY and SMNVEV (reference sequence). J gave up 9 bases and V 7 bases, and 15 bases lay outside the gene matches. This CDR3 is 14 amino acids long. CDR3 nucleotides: TGTGCCAGCAAGATCCCTGGTGAGGGGGACAGGCAGTACTTC. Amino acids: CASKIPGEGDRQYF.

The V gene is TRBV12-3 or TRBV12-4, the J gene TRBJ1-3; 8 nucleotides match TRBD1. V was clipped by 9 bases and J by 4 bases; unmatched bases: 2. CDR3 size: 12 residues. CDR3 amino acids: CARRTGGNTIYF. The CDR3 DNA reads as TGTGCCAGACGGACAGGGGGAAACACCATATATTTT.

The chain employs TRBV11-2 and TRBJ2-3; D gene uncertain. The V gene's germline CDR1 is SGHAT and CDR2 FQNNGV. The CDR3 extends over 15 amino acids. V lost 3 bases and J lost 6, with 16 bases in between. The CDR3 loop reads CASSLAVNRADTQYF. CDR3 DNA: TGTGCCAGCAGCTTGGCGGTCAATCGAGCGGATACGCAGTATTTT.

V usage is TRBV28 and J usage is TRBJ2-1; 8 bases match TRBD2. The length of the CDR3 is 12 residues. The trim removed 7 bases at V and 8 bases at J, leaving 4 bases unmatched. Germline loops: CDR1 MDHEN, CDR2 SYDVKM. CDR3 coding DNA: TGTGCCAGCACCCTTAGCGGGGATGAGCAGTTCTTC. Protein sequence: CASTLSGDEQFF.

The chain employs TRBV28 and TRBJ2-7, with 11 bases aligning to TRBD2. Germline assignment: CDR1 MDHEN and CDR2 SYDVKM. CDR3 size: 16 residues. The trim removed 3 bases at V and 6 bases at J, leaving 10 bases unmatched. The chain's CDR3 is CASSFRLAGGGAEQYF. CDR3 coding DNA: TGTGCCAGCAGTTTTCGGCTAGCGGGAGGAGGGGCCGAGCAGTACTTC. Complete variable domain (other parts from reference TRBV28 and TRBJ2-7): DVKVTQSSRYLVKRTGEKVFLECVQDMDHENMFWYRQDPGLGLRLIYFSYDVKMKEKGDIPEGYSVSREKKERFSLILESASTNQTSMYLCASSFRLAGGGAEQYFGPGTRLTVT.

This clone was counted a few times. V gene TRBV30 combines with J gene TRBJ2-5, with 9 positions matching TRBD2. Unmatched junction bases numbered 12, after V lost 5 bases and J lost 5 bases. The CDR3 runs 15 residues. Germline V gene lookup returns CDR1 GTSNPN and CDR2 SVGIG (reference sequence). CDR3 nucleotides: TGTGCCTGGGGGCCGGTAGCGGGAGTCAGGGAGACCCAGTACTTC. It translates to CAWGPVAGVRETQYF.

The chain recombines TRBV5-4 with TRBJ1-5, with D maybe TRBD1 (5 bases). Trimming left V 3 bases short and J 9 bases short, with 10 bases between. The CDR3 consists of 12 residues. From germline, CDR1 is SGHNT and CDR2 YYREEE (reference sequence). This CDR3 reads CASSWGLGPQHF. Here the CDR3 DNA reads TGTGCCAGCAGCTGGGGCTTAGGGCCCCAGCATTTT. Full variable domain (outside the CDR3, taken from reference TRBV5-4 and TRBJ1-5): ETGVTQSPTHLIKTRGQQVTLRCSSQSGHNTVSWYQQALGQGPQFIFQYYREEENGRGNFPPRFSGLQFPNYSSELNVNALELDDSALYLCASSWGLGPQHFGDGTRLSIL.

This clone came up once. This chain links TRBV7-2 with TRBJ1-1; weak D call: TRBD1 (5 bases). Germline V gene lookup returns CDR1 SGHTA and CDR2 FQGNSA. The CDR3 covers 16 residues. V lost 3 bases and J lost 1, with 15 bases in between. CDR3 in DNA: TGTGCCAGCAGCTTCTTACTTAACAGGAAGAACACTGAAGCTTTCTTT. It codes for CASSFLLNRKNTEAFF.

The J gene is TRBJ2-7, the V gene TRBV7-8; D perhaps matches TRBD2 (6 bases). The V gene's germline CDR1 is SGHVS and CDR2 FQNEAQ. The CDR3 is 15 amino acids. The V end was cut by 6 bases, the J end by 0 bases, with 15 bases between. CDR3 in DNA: TGTGCCAGCAGTGCCGGGACTCCGAGCTCCTACGAGCAGTACTTC. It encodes CASSAGTPSSYEQYF.

The CDR3 region is CASSFDRGNQPQHF. CDR3 nucleotide sequence: TGTGCCAGCTCCTTCGACAGGGGTAATCAGCCCCAGCATTTT. This rearrangement joins TRBV18 to TRBJ1-5; 8 positions agree with TRBD1. The germline CDR1 and CDR2 sequences are KGHSH and LQKENI. The ends lost 6 bases at V and 4 bases at J; junction bases unmatched: 5. The CDR3 runs 14 residues.

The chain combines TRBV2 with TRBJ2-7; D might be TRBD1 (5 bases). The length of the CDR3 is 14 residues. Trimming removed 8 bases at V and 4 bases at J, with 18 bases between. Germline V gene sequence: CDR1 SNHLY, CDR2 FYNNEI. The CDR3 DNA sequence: TGTGCCAGCCGGCCGGAGCAGGGAACGTACGAGCAGTACTTC. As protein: CASRPEQGTYEQYF.

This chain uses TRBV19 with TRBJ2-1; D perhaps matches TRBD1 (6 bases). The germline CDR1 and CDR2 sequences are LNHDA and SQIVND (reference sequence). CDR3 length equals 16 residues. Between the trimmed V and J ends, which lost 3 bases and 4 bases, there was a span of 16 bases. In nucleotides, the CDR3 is TGTGCCAGTAGTATTCACACGATCAGGGGATACAATGAGCAGTTCTTC. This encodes CASSIHTIRGYNEQFF. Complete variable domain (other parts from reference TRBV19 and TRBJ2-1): DGGITQSPKYLFRKEGQNVTLSCEQNLNHDAMYWYRQDPGQGLRLIYYSQIVNDFQKGDIAEGYSVSREKKESFPLTVTSAQKNPTAFYLCASSIHTIRGYNEQFFGPGTRLTVL.

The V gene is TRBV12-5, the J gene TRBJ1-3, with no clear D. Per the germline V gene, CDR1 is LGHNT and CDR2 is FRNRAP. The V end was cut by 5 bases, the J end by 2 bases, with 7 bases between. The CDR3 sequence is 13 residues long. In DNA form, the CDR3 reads TGTGCTAGTGGTAGGGAGACTGGAAACACCATATATTTT. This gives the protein CASGRETGNTIYF.

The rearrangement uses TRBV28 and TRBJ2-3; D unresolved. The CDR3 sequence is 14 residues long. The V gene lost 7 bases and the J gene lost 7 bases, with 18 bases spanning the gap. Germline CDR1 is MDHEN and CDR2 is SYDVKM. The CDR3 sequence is CASTPRLSANTQYF. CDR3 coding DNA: TGTGCCAGCACCCCTCGGTTGAGCGCCAATACGCAGTATTTT.

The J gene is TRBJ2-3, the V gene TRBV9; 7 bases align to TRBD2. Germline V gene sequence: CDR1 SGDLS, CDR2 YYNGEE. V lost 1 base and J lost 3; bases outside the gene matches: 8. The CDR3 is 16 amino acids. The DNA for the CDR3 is TGTGCCAGCAGCGTAATGGGCGGGGAGGGGACAGATACGCAGTATTTT. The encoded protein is CASSVMGGEGTDTQYF.

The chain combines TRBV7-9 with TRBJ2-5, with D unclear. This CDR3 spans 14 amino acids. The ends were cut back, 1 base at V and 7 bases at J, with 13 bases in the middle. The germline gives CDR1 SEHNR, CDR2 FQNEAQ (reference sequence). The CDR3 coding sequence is TGTGCCAGCAGCTTAGACGGCCAGGCTGGGACCCAGTACTTC. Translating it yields CASSLDGQAGTQYF.

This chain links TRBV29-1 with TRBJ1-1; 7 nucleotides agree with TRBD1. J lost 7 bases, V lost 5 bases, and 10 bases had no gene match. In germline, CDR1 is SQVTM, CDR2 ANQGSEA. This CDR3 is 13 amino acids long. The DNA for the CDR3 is TGCAGCGTTTGGGAAAATAACAGGGGTGAAGCTTTCTTT. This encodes CSVWENNRGEAFF.

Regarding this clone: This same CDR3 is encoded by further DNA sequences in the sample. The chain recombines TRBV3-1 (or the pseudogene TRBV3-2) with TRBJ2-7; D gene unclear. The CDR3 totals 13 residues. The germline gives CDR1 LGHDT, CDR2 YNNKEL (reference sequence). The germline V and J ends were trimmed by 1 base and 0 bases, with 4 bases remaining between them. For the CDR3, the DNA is TGTGCCAGCAGCCAAGGGCTCTCCTACGAGCAGTACTTC. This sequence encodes CASSQGLSYEQYF.